Each of the 25 T cell receptor beta chains below was sequenced from the same sample in a study of cytomegalovirus exposure and HLA in healthy donors. Primers included in the PCR were 60 Vbeta and 13 Jbeta primers. Sequencing was performed with immunoSEQ multiplex PCR; in TCRdb, only in-frame clones are kept and a portion is missing. The profile shows fewer than 150,000 clones, 60% to 80% of them singletons. Sequencing was done on a sample of PBMCs. Receptor source: a man aged 18 to 35 in good health and CMV-seropositive.

The chain links TRBV4-1 to TRBJ2-1; TRBD1 matches at 9 bases. Germline V lookup: CDR1 MGHRA, CDR2 YSYEKL. CDR3 length equals 16 residues. The ends lost 1 base at V and 6 bases at J; junction bases unmatched: 7. For the CDR3, the DNA is TGCGCCAGCAGCCAAGTTCACAGGGGGCAGATCAATGAGCAGTTCTTC. Amino acid sequence: CASSQVHRGQINEQFF.

This chain uses TRBV19 with TRBJ1-1; possibly TRBD1 for D (5 bases). CDR1 LNHDA and CDR2 SQIVND come from the germline V gene (reference sequence). V lost 4 bases and J lost 9, with 21 bases in between. There are 15 residues in the CDR3. This CDR3 is CASSTPLQEISKAFF. The CDR3 DNA is TGTGCCAGTAGTACCCCACTACAGGAAATTTCAAAAGCTTTCTTT. The full variable domain, with the rest looked up from reference TRBV19 and TRBJ1-1, is DGGITQSPKYLFRKEGQNVTLSCEQNLNHDAMYWYRQDPGQGLRLIYYSQIVNDFQKGDIAEGYSVSREKKESFPLTVTSAQKNPTAFYLCASSTPLQEISKAFFGQGTRLTVV.

This clone was seen a few times. This chain joins TRBV6-5 and TRBJ2-7; D ambiguous. CDR1 and CDR2 from the germline V gene are MNHEY and SVGAGI. The CDR3 has 16 residues. V shed 2 bases and J shed 3 bases, with 17 bases lying between them. For the CDR3, the DNA is TGTGCCAGCAGTTACGACCCCAGGTCCCCCCTCTACGAGCAGTACTTC. This translates into CASSYDPRSPLYEQYF.

The rearrangement links TRBV29-1 to TRBJ1-1; D gene ambiguous. The CDR3 runs 14 residues. The V gene's germline CDR1 is SQVTM and CDR2 ANQGSEA. V lost 3 bases to trimming and J lost 2 bases, with 13 bases between them. The CDR3 sequence: CSVEWADPNTEAFF. In nucleotides, the CDR3 is TGCAGCGTTGAGTGGGCAGACCCTAACACTGAAGCTTTCTTT.

The J gene is TRBJ1-2, the V gene TRBV19, with 10 positions matching TRBD1. The germline CDR1 and CDR2 sequences are LNHDA and SQIVND (reference sequence). The CDR3 has 15 amino acids. V trimming: 4 bases; J trimming: 3 bases; junction bases outside the gene matches: 5. The DNA of the CDR3 is TGTGCCAGTAGTAACCCGGACAGGGGGGACTATGGCTACACCTTC. Protein product: CASSNPDRGDYGYTF.

The chain has TRBV28 and TRBJ1-2; the D gene is possibly TRBD1 (5 bases). CDR1 is MDHEN, CDR2 SYDVKM, per germline. V was cut by 2 bases and J by 5 bases, with 9 bases left in between. The CDR3 is made up of 13 amino acids. This CDR3 reads CASSLARAYGYTF. The DNA for the CDR3 is TGTGCCAGCAGTTTAGCCAGGGCTTATGGCTACACCTTC.

The V and J genes are TRBV9 and TRBJ2-6; D might be TRBD1 (5 bases). This CDR3 spans 18 amino acids. The V end lost 1 base, the J end lost 0 bases, and 14 bases lay between the germline ends. From germline, CDR1 is SGDLS and CDR2 YYNGEE. The CDR3 nucleotides read TGTGCCAGCAGCGTAATTCATCCTGGGGCCTCTGGGGCCAACGTCCTGACTTTC. This codes for CASSVIHPGASGANVLTF. The variable domain in full, with the rest retrieved from reference TRBV9 and TRBJ2-6, is DSGVTQTPKHLITATGQRVTLRCSPRSGDLSVYWYQQSLDQGLQFLIQYYNGEERAKGNILERFSAQQFPDLHSELNLSSLELGDSALYFCASSVIHPGASGANVLTFGAGSRLTVL.

The chain carries TRBV6-4 and TRBJ1-1; D remains unclear. The V and J ends lost 3 bases and 11 bases respectively, with 13 bases between them. The CDR3 length is 12 residues. CDR1 is MRHNA and CDR2 is SNTAGT in the germline V gene. CDR3 region: CASSDHGPGAFF. The CDR3 DNA follows: TGTGCCAGCAGTGATCATGGGCCGGGGGCTTTCTTT.

This chain connects TRBV29-1 to TRBJ2-2; D uncertain. V was pared by 4 bases and J by 1 base, with 10 bases between. The CDR3 contains 14 residues. Germline values: CDR1 SQVTM, CDR2 ANQGSEA. CDR3 protein: CSVVPRLNTGELFF. Here the CDR3 DNA reads TGCAGCGTTGTCCCGAGATTGAACACCGGGGAGCTGTTTTTT.

The chain carries TRBV5-1 and TRBJ2-2, with D tentatively TRBD1 (5 bases). Germline assignment: CDR1 SGHRS and CDR2 YFSETQ. V was clipped by 0 bases and J by 6 bases, with 12 bases between them. The CDR3 totals 15 residues. CDR3 coding DNA: TGCGCCAGCAGCTTGGAGGGGTTGTCTGCCGGGGAGCTGTTTTTT. It is translated as CASSLEGLSAGELFF. The full variable domain, rest sourced from reference TRBV5-1 and TRBJ2-2, is KAGVTQTPRYLIKTRGQQVTLSCSPISGHRSVSWYQQTPGQGLQFLFEYFSETQRNKGNFPGRFSGRQFSNSRSEMNVSTLELGDSALYLCASSLEGLSAGELFFGEGSRLTVL.

This clone was detected only a few times. The J gene is TRBJ2-2, the V gene TRBV29-1, with 7 bases lining up with TRBD2. CDR1 and CDR2 (germline): SQVTM, ANQGSEA. The V gene end was trimmed by 6 bases and the J gene end by 7 bases; junction bases not matched to a gene: 2. The CDR3 loop spans 11 amino acids. CDR3 nucleotides: TGCAGCGTCGAGCGGGGCGGGGAGCTGTTTTTT. It encodes CSVERGGELFF.

The chain has TRBV28 and TRBJ1-2; TRBD1 agrees at 9 bases. Germline-derived CDR1 and CDR2 are MDHEN and SYDVKM. The CDR3 is made up of 15 amino acids. J lost 7 bases, V lost 3 bases, and 9 bases had no gene match. CDR3 sequence (DNA): TGTGCCAGCAGTTTTAGGGACAGGGTACTCGGTGGCTACACCTTC. Translating it yields CASSFRDRVLGGYTF.

V gene TRBV2 combines with J gene TRBJ2-3; D unresolved. Per the germline V gene, CDR1 is SNHLY and CDR2 is FYNNEI. Trimming shortened V by 2 bases and J by 2 bases, and 5 bases separated the two germline ends. This CDR3 comprises 13 residues. This CDR3 reads CASSELNTDTQYF. CDR3 in DNA: TGTGCCAGCAGTGAACTTAACACAGATACGCAGTATTTT.

The sample holds a few counts of this clone. The V gene is TRBV9, the J gene TRBJ1-1, with 8 bases lining up with TRBD1. The trim removed 4 bases at V and 6 bases at J, leaving 8 bases unmatched. CDR3 length equals 14 residues. Germline V CDR1 and CDR2: SGDLS, YYNGEE. CDR3 in DNA: TGTGCCAGCAGCCGAACGACAGGGGCGTCTGAAGCTTTCTTT. Its protein product is CASSRTTGASEAFF.

With regard to this clone: An end of the junction differs from the germline gene, which may be a read error. The chain has TRBV4-2 and TRBJ1-2, with 9 bases lining up with TRBD1. CDR1 is LGHNA and CDR2 is YNFKEQ in the germline V gene. The CDR3 covers 15 residues. The CDR3 protein is CASSKDGTGSWGYTF. DNA for the CDR3: TGTGCCAGCAGCAAAGACGGGACAGGGTCTTGGGGCTACACCTTC.

This clone showed up just a few times. The J gene is TRBJ1-4, the V gene TRBV14, with TRBD1 as a possible D gene (6 bases). The CDR3 contains 15 residues. Trimming cost V 3 bases and J 8 bases, with 16 bases left between them. CDR1 SGHDN and CDR2 FVKESK come from the germline V gene. The DNA for the CDR3 is TGTGCCAGCAGCCAGGGGAACAGGGCTTGGGAAAAACTGTTTTTT. Its protein product is CASSQGNRAWEKLFF.

The V gene is TRBV18, the J gene TRBJ2-7; weak D call: TRBD1 (5 bases). The germline V gene encodes CDR1 KGHSH and CDR2 LQKENI. CDR3 size: 12 residues. V gave up 5 bases and J gave up 4 bases, with 9 bases separating them. The CDR3 here is CASSKDRYEQYF. CDR3 DNA sequence: TGTGCCAGCTCAAAAGACAGATACGAGCAGTACTTC.

The chain uses TRBV28 and TRBJ1-4, with unresolved D. Trimming left V 5 bases short and J 8 bases short, with 12 bases between. CDR1 and CDR2 from the germline V gene are MDHEN and SYDVKM. This CDR3 has 13 residues. The CDR3 region is CASSATPSEKLFF. CDR3 DNA sequence: TGTGCCAGCAGTGCTACCCCCTCAGAAAAACTGTTTTTT.

This chain joins TRBV6-5 and TRBJ1-1; possibly TRBD1 for D (6 bases). V was pared by 0 bases and J by 0 bases, with 11 bases between. The germline V gene encodes CDR1 MNHEY and CDR2 SVGAGI. This CDR3 has 16 amino acids. Here the CDR3 reads CASSYSGGGLNTEAFF. The CDR3 bases are TGTGCCAGCAGTTACTCCGGGGGGGGGCTGAACACTGAAGCTTTCTTT.

The chain links TRBV2 to TRBJ2-1; D is possibly TRBD1 (6 bases). Trimming removed 6 bases at V and 4 bases at J, with 22 bases between. The germline gives CDR1 SNHLY, CDR2 FYNNEI. CDR3 length equals 17 residues. CDR3 in DNA: TGTGCCAGCAGCACTTTGATTCGGGATACAGGGTACAATGAGCAGTTCTTC. Its protein product is CASSTLIRDTGYNEQFF.

The V gene is TRBV2, the J gene TRBJ1-2, with D perhaps matching TRBD1 (5 bases). CDR1 and CDR2 from the germline V gene are SNHLY and FYNNEI. CDR3 length equals 15 residues. V lost 3 bases and J 6 bases, leaving 17 bases between the germline ends. Here the CDR3 DNA reads TGTGCCAGCAGTGACCCCGACAAGGGGCTCCATGGCTACACCTTC. This encodes CASSDPDKGLHGYTF.

This clone was seen just once. This chain links TRBV6-5 with TRBJ2-3, with a weak D call TRBD1 (7 bases). Trimming left V 11 bases short and J 0 bases short, with 18 bases between. The CDR3 is made up of 15 amino acids. CDR1 MNHEY and CDR2 SVGAGI come from the germline V gene. The CDR3 region is CAGPQEGASTDTQYF. DNA for the CDR3: TGTGCCGGGCCCCAGGAGGGGGCCAGCACAGATACGCAGTATTTT.

This clone was detected only a few times. The chain employs TRBV7-9 and TRBJ2-1; TRBD2 matches 8 bases. Per the germline V gene, CDR1 is SEHNR and CDR2 is FQNEAQ (reference sequence). After removal of 5 bases from V and 4 bases from J, the junction contained 4 bases not matched to a gene. The CDR3 consists of 14 residues. CDR3 loop: CASSGGGPYNEQFF. The CDR3 DNA sequence: TGTGCCAGCAGCGGCGGGGGGCCTTACAATGAGCAGTTCTTC.

V usage is TRBV28 and J usage is TRBJ1-5; D may be TRBD1 (6 bases). The ends were cut back, 7 bases at V and 2 bases at J, with 15 bases in the middle. The CDR3 spans 15 residues. CDR1 is MDHEN, CDR2 SYDVKM, per germline. In DNA, the CDR3 is TGTGCCAGCACCCAATACAGGGTGCGCAATCAGCCCCAGCATTTT. It is translated as CASTQYRVRNQPQHF.

This clone appeared a few times. This chain joins TRBV28 and TRBJ2-5; 7 positions match TRBD1. V gave up 6 bases and J gave up 5 bases; unmatched junction bases: 6. The germline CDR1 and CDR2 sequences are MDHEN and SYDVKM. CDR3 length equals 13 residues. The CDR3 is CASSYTGAETQYF. The CDR3 DNA reads TGTGCCAGCAGCTACACAGGGGCTGAGACCCAGTACTTC.